This TCR beta chain was sequenced in a study of T cell responses to AZD1222 COVID-19 vaccine. J was trimmed by 1 base and V by 3 bases; bases with no gene match: 5. Germline V lookup: CDR1 LNHDA, CDR2 SQIVND (reference sequence). The CDR3 sequence is 15 residues long. Whole-study results and caveats: Samples come after the peak T cell response, not at day 14.

The data were produced by immunoSEQ multiplex PCR, yet TCRdb's version contains in-frame clones alone and is incomplete. The sample yields approximately 180,000 clones, around 90% seen once. Points on this clone: Its antigen remains unidentified.

The starting material was peripheral blood, obtained 28 days after the second dose of the MenACWY control vaccine. The rearrangement links TRBV19 to TRBJ1-1; 7 nucleotides align to TRBD1. This receptor was taken from an adult who received the MenACWY meningococcal vaccine as a control. The CDR3 here is CASSIPGTENTEAFF. The CDR3 DNA sequence: TGTGCCAGTAGTATTCCGGGGACAGAGAACACTGAAGCTTTCTTT.